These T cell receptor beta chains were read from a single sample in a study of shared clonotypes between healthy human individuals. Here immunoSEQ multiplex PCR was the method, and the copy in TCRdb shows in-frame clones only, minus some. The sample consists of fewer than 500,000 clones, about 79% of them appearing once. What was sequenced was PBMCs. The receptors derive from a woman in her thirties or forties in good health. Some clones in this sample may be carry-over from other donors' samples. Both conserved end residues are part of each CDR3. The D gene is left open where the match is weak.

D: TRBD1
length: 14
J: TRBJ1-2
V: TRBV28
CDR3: CASRKQGAAYGYTF

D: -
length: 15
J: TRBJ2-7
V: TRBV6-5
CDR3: CASSTSRDGHYEQYF

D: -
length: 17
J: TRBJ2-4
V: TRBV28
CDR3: CASSSNPGKDSENIQYF

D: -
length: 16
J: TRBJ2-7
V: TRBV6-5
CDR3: CASSYFPSGGAYEQYF

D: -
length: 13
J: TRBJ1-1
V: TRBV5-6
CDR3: CASSLVGDTEAFF

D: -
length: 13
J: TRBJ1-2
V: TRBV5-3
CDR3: CARSLPGLYGYTF

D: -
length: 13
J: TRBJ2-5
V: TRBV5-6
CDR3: CASSNRGGETQYF

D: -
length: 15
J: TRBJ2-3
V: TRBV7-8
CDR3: CASSFRGLSTDTQYF

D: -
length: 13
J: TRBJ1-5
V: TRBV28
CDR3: CASGGRVAQPQHF

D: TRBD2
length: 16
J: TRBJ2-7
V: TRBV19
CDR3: CASSTASGRGSYEQYF

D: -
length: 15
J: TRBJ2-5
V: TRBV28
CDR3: CASTPPFGSQETQYF

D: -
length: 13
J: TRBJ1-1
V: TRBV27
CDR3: CASSSGPRSSCFF

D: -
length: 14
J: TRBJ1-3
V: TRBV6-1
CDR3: CASLRGNPGNTIYF

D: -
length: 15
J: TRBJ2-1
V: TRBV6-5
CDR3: CASSSLATSYNEQFF

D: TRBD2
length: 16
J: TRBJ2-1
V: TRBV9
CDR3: CASSVAGLAGVGEQFF

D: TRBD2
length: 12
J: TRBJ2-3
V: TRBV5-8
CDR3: CASSLRGGTQYF

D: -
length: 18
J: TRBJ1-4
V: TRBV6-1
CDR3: CASSEILPLGRTNEKLFF

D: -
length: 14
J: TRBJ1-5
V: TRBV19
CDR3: CASSIGQGYQPQHF

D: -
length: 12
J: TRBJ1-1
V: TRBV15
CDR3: CATSRDGTEAFF

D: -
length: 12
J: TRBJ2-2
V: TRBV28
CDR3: CASSVTARELFF

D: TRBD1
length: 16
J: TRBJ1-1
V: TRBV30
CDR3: CAWQFLPTGRSTEAFF